The rows below give T cell receptor beta chains drawn from one sample of a study of T cells after somatic rescue of genetic block. Generated by immunoSEQ multiplex PCR, the TCRdb table keeps only in-frame clones and is missing some. The data hold roughly 120,000 clones, with around nine tenths observed a single time. Sequencing was done on a sample of peripheral blood mononuclear cells (PBMCs). These receptors originate from a woman between 18 and 30 years old. Each CDR3 is given with its conserved first and last residue.

j_call: TRBJ2-7; v_call: TRBV7-2; cdr3_aa: CASSSGLAGRRLYF
j_call: TRBJ1-5; v_call: TRBV27; cdr3_aa: CASSTGELGPQHF
j_call: TRBJ2-3; v_call: TRBV10-3; cdr3_aa: CAISDSGGLGTSTDTQYF
j_call: TRBJ2-2; v_call: TRBV13; cdr3_aa: CASSLRRPTGELFF
j_call: TRBJ1-2; v_call: TRBV5-1; cdr3_aa: CASSLGTGAGYTF
j_call: TRBJ1-6; v_call: TRBV7-3; cdr3_aa: CASSPTGQYNSPLHF
j_call: TRBJ2-3; v_call: TRBV19; cdr3_aa: CASTSGVLAPDTQYF
j_call: TRBJ1-3; v_call: TRBV30; cdr3_aa: CAWSVVGRILSGNTIYF
j_call: TRBJ2-7; v_call: TRBV6-6; cdr3_aa: CASSYEGSPLDF
j_call: TRBJ2-7; v_call: TRBV6-1; cdr3_aa: CASMALFYEQYF
j_call: TRBJ2-7; v_call: TRBV19; cdr3_aa: CASSIKRGAYEQYF
j_call: TRBJ1-2; v_call: TRBV7-9; cdr3_aa: CAASYGILGGYTF
j_call: TRBJ1-6; v_call: TRBV6-4; cdr3_aa: CASSERGQLNSPLHF
j_call: TRBJ1-5; v_call: TRBV6-1; cdr3_aa: CASTAVGGQPQHF
j_call: TRBJ1-1; v_call: TRBV19; cdr3_aa: CASSTGGITEAFF
j_call: TRBJ1-1; v_call: TRBV4-2; cdr3_aa: CASTDGNTEAFF
j_call: TRBJ2-5; v_call: TRBV19; cdr3_aa: CASSIKGQGGQTQYF
j_call: TRBJ2-6; v_call: TRBV6-5; cdr3_aa: CASSYWGAGANVLTF
j_call: TRBJ2-7; v_call: TRBV11-2; cdr3_aa: CASSLRSSYEQYF
j_call: TRBJ2-7; v_call: TRBV7-2; cdr3_aa: CASSGQSPYEQYF
j_call: TRBJ2-1; v_call: TRBV7-2; cdr3_aa: CASSLTSAGGFYNEQFF
j_call: TRBJ2-7; v_call: TRBV7-9; cdr3_aa: CASSSSGTVYEQYF
j_call: TRBJ1-4; v_call: TRBV30; cdr3_aa: CAWSRRLATNEKLFF
j_call: TRBJ1-1; v_call: TRBV28; cdr3_aa: CASSLSFLNTEAFF
j_call: TRBJ1-1; v_call: TRBV7-3; cdr3_aa: CASSPIGGSSTEAFF
j_call: TRBJ2-2; v_call: TRBV7-9; cdr3_aa: CASSLAHTWGELFF
j_call: TRBJ2-2; v_call: TRBV7-8; cdr3_aa: CASSLFRPSLEGTGELFF
j_call: TRBJ1-4; v_call: TRBV2; cdr3_aa: CAGVQFATNEKLFF
j_call: TRBJ2-2; v_call: TRBV28; cdr3_aa: CASTIGGSVYGELFF
j_call: TRBJ1-5; v_call: TRBV11-2; cdr3_aa: CASSYGRGNSNQPQHF
j_call: TRBJ2-6; v_call: TRBV28; cdr3_aa: CASSLRTERSPSSGANVLTF
j_call: TRBJ1-2; v_call: TRBV5-4; cdr3_aa: CASSPPTARNKYGYTF
j_call: TRBJ2-1; v_call: TRBV28; cdr3_aa: CASSAPGQGRNEQFF
j_call: TRBJ2-5; v_call: TRBV5-1; cdr3_aa: CASSNPEETQYF
j_call: TRBJ1-1; v_call: TRBV5-1; cdr3_aa: CASSLAAGGATEAFF
j_call: TRBJ1-1; v_call: TRBV7-9; cdr3_aa: CASSLAGNTEAFF
j_call: TRBJ1-5; v_call: TRBV30; cdr3_aa: CAWSVGGTQPQHF
j_call: TRBJ2-5; v_call: TRBV11-3; cdr3_aa: CASSERGTTETQYF
j_call: TRBJ2-7; v_call: TRBV5-4; cdr3_aa: CASSLDGFYEQYF
j_call: TRBJ2-7; v_call: TRBV10-3; cdr3_aa: CAIRHTGSDEQYF
j_call: TRBJ1-5; v_call: TRBV28; cdr3_aa: CASRAPGSQPQHF
j_call: TRBJ2-2; v_call: TRBV30; cdr3_aa: CAWRLAGSTGELFF